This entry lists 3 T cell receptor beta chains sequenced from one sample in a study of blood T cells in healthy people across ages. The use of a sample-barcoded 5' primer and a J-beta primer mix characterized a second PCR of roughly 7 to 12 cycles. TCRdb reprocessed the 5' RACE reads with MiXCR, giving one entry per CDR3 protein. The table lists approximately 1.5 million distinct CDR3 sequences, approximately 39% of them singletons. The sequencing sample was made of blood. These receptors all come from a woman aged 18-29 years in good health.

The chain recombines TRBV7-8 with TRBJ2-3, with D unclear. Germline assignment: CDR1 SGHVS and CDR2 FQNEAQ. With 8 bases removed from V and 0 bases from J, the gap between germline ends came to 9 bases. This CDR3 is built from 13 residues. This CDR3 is CASGGQSTDTQYF. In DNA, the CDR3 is TGTGCCAGCGGCGGTCAGAGCACAGATACGCAGTATTTT. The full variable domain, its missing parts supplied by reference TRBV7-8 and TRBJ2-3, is GAGVSQSPRYKVAKRGQDVALRCDPISGHVSLFWYQQALGQGPEFLTYFQNEAQLDKSGLPSDRFFAERPEGSVSTLKIQRTQQEDSAVYLCASGGQSTDTQYFGPGTRLTVL.

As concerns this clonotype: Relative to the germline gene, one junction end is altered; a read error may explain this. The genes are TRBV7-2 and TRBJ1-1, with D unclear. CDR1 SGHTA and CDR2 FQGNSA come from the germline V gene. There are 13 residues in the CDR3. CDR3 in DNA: TGTGCCAGCAAAATGGGAGGGAACCCTGAAGCTTTCTTT. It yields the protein CASKMGGNPEAFF.

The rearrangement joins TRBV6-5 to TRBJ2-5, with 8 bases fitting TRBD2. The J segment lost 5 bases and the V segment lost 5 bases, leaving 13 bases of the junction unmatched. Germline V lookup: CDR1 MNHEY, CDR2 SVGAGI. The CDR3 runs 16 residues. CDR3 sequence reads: CASSTGLALNVETQYF. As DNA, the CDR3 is TGTGCCAGCAGTACCGGACTAGCCCTCAATGTGGAGACCCAGTACTTC.